This T cell receptor beta chain was identified in a study of cytomegalovirus exposure and HLA in healthy donors. Notes on this clone: Its matching antigen is unknown.

The primer mix had 60 Vbeta and 13 Jbeta primers. Generated by immunoSEQ multiplex PCR, the TCRdb table keeps only in-frame clones and is missing some. The record lists 110,000 to 150,000 clones, of which the ten most abundant hold approximately 0.88%. Study results and limitations: In a later analysis, donors in an Asian-associated ancestry cluster reportedly had fewer N-insertions in productive TCRs than the cohort mean. Altogether, about 160 TCR beta chains were recorded as cytomegalovirus-associated.

The J segment lost 8 bases and the V segment lost 0 bases, leaving 4 bases of the junction unmatched. Germline V CDR1 and CDR2: SQVTM, ANQGSEA. The CDR3 spans 15 residues. This clonotype was obtained from a male donor in good health and CMV-seronegative. Sequences were obtained from PBMCs. The rearrangement uses TRBV29-1 and TRBJ1-4, with 12 nucleotides matching TRBD1. The CDR3 region has the DNA TGCAGCGTTGAAGATCGGGACAGGGGGCTGGAAAAACTGTTTTTT. Translated: CSVEDRDRGLEKLFF. Using reference TRBV29-1 and TRBJ1-4 for the parts outside the CDR3, the full variable domain is SAVISQKPSRDICQRGTSLTIQCQVDSQVTMMFWYRQQPGQSLTLIATANQGSEATYESGFVIDKFPISRPNLTFSTLTVSNMSPEDSSIYLCSVEDRDRGLEKLFFGSGTQLSVL.